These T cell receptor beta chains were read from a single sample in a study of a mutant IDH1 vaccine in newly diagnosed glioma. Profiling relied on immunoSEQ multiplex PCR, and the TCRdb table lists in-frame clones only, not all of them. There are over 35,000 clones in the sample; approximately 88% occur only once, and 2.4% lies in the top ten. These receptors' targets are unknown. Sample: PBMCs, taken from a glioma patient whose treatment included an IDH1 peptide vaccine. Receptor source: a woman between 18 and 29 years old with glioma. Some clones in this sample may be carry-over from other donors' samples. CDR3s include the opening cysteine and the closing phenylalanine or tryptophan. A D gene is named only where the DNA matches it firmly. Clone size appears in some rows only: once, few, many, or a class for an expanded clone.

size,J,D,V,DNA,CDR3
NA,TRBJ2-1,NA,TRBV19,TGTGCCAGTACTATAGGGTGGGGAGTCGGCAATGAGCAGTTCTTC,CASTIGWGVGNEQFF
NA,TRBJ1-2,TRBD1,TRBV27,TGTGCCAGCAGTCCTGACAGGGTTAACTATGGCTACACCTTC,CASSPDRVNYGYTF
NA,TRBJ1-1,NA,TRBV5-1,TGCGCCAGCAGCCCGGCGGGGGATACTGAAGCTTTCTTT,CASSPAGDTEAFF
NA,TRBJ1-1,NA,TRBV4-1,TGCGCCAGCAGCCAAGGGTTGTTGCGAGCTTTCTTT,CASSQGLLRAFF
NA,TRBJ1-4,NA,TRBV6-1,TGTGCCAGCAGCTCGCGTGGGGGAACTAATGAAAAACTGTTTTTT,CASSSRGGTNEKLFF
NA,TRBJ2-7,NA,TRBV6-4,TGTGCACTAGCCAGTACCTACGAGCAGTACTTC,CALASTYEQYF
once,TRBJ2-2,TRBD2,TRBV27,TGTGCCAGCAGTTTAGTAGCGGGAATTGCGAACACCGGGGAGCTGTTTTTT,CASSLVAGIANTGELFF
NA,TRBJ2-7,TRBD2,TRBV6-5,TGTGCCAGCAGTCGAACCTCGACTAGCTCAGAGCAGTACTTC,CASSRTSTSSEQYF
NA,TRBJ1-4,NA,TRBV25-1,TGTGCCAGCAGTGAATTAAACAGTAATGAAAAACTGTTTTTT,CASSELNSNEKLFF
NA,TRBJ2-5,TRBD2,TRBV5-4,TGTGCCAGCAGCTTGAGCGGGGAAGAGACCCAGTACTTC,CASSLSGEETQYF
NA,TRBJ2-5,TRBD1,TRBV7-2,TGTGCCAGCAGCCCGACAGGGGTTCTTTTAGAGACCCAGTACTTC,CASSPTGVLLETQYF
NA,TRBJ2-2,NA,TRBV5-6,TGTGCCAGCAGCTTACGACCGGCGGAGCTGTTTTTT,CASSLRPAELFF
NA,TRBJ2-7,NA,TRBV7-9,TGTGCCAGCAGCCCCGAAACCTACGAGCAGTACTTC,CASSPETYEQYF
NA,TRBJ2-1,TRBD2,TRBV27,TGTGCCAGCAGCCCGGGAGGTATGAACAATGAGCAGTTCTTC,CASSPGGMNNEQFF
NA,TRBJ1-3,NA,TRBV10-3,TGTGCCATGCTAGGGAGCTCTGGAAACACCATATATTTT,CAMLGSSGNTIYF
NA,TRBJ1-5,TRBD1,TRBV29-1,TGCAGCGTCGGACAGGCGGCTCAGCCCCAGCATTTT,CSVGQAAQPQHF
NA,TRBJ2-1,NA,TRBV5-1,TGCGCCAGCAGCTTAGGACAGATCTCCTACAATGAGCAGTTCTTC,CASSLGQISYNEQFF
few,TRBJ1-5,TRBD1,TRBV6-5,TGTGCCAGCAGTTTGGACAGGGTTGGCAATCAGCCCCAGCATTTT,CASSLDRVGNQPQHF